The clone carrying this TCR beta chain came up once. Its antigen is unknown. This table comes from immunoSEQ multiplex PCR, and its TCRdb copy is limited to in-frame clones, with some not included. Altogether about 480,000 clones are present, around nine tenths being singletons, with the ten largest covering more than 10%. Treatment given: 15 to 20 received Ad26.COV2.S at low or high dose, single or two shots; 5 received placebo; per-sample allocation not given. Repertoires come from day 63 after the first vaccine or placebo injection. The sample came from a Boston adult aged 18-55 years. The data originate from a study of Ad26.COV2.S vaccination and SARS-CoV-2 variants. Study in general: Of the COV1001 trial arms, the Ad26.COV2.S arm included the donor. Once or twice, 56 days apart, Ad26.COV2.S was delivered intramuscularly. Study observations and caveats: There was reportedly substantial breadth in spike-specific CD8+ and CD4+ T cell responses after vaccination.

The receptor's source is a person between 18 and 65 years old who received the Ad26.COV2.S COVID-19 vaccine or a placebo. The material was peripheral blood, obtained in a trial of Ad26.COV2.S vaccine versus placebo.

The CDR3 protein is CASSPEGGRGGNGYTF. In DNA form, the CDR3 reads TGTGCCAGCAGCCCCGAGGGGGGGCGAGGTGGTAATGGCTACACCTTC. V usage is TRBV7-3 and J usage is TRBJ1-2; weak D call: TRBD1 (6 bases). Trimming took 5 bases from V and 6 from J, leaving 22 bases between them. CDR3 length: 16 residues. Germline CDR1 is SGHTA and CDR2 is FQGTGA.